This TCR beta chain was recovered during a study of shared clonotypes between healthy human individuals. Overall study context: Every donor yielded three CD4 naive, three CD4 memory, two CD8 naive and one CD8 memory plate. Broader study findings: What naive subsets generally showed was a larger estimated richness than memory subsets showed. Clonotypes which were not shared had lower generation probabilities than clonotypes that all four donors shared.

This clone was found once. Its antigen remains unidentified. V was cut by 4 bases and J by 1 base, with 10 bases left in between. The germline CDR1 and CDR2 sequences are LNHDA and SQIVND (reference sequence). The CDR3 totals 14 residues. Sequencing used immunoSEQ multiplex PCR; TCRdb keeps in-frame clones, though not all of them. Here the sample spans under 650,000 clones, 90% to 97% being singletons. The chain employs TRBV19 and TRBJ1-1; perhaps TRBD1 as D (5 bases). The TCR sequence derives from a woman aged 30 to 39 in good health. The sequencing input was naive CD4+ T cells sorted from blood. Subset in this sample: CD45RA+ positively selected. The CDR3 reads CASSTTGGNTEAFF. CDR3 nucleotides: TGTGCCAGTAGTACCACCGGGGGGAACACTGAAGCTTTCTTT. Full variable domain (outside the CDR3, taken from reference TRBV19 and TRBJ1-1): DGGITQSPKYLFRKEGQNVTLSCEQNLNHDAMYWYRQDPGQGLRLIYYSQIVNDFQKGDIAEGYSVSREKKESFPLTVTSAQKNPTAFYLCASSTTGGNTEAFFGQGTRLTVV.